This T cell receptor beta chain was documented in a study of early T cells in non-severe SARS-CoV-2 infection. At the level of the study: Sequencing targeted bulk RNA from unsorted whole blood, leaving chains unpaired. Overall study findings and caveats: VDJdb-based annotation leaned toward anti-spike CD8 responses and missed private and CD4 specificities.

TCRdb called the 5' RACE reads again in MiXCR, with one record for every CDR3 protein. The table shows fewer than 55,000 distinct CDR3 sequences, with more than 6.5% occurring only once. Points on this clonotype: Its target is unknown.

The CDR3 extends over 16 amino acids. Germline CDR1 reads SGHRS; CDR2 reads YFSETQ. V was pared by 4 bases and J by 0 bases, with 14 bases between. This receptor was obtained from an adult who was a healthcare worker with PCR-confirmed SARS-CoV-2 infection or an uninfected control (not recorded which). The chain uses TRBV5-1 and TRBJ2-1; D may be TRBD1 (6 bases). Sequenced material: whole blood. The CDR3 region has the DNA TGCGCCAGCAGCGTACAGGGTGTGGGCTCCTACAATGAGCAGTTCTTC. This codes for CASSVQGVGSYNEQFF.